The next 7 T cell receptor beta chains were all read from a single sample in a study of T cells in tuberculosis (dated by TCRdb to 2016 to 2019). Library prep was done by the immunoSEQ multiplex PCR assay. Held by TCRdb, this immuneACCESS table contains in-frame sequences only and omits some clones. Under half of the omission traces to an unresolved V gene where checked; the cause of the rest is unknown. In all, the sample holds over 40,000 clones, and around 95% of those were seen once. The top ten clones comprise roughly 3.5% of the sample. Sequenced: PBMCs. All receptors come from a donor between 10 and 29 years old with latent tuberculosis or without tuberculosis infection.

With regard to this clone: At one of its ends the junction is not consistent with the germline gene, which may arise from a read error. This rearrangement joins TRBV6-1 to TRBJ2-5; D is unclear. CDR1 MNHNS and CDR2 SASEGT come from the germline V gene. This CDR3 contains 13 residues. The CDR3 DNA sequence: TGTGCCAGCAATGAACGGTTCACGGAGACCCAGTACTTC. It specifies CASNERFTETQYF.

The chain combines TRBV28 with TRBJ2-3; D not certain. The germline V gene has CDR1 MDHEN and CDR2 SYDVKM. This CDR3 is built from 12 residues. Trimming left V 3 bases short and J 3 bases short, with 4 bases between. The CDR3 DNA sequence: TGTGCCAGCAGTTTTCAGACAGATACGCAGTATTTT. Protein product: CASSFQTDTQYF.

V usage is TRBV6-1 and J usage is TRBJ2-3; 9 nucleotides line up with TRBD2. Looked up from germline, CDR1 is MNHNS and CDR2 is SASEGT. V shed 4 bases, J shed 6 bases, and the junction held 8 bases outside the gene matches. The CDR3 is 15 residues long. The CDR3 sequence: CASSALAGKPDTQYF. The CDR3 region has the DNA TGTGCCAGCAGTGCGCTAGCGGGGAAACCGGATACGCAGTATTTT.

This chain links TRBV5-1 with TRBJ2-3, with 10 bases matching TRBD2. CDR1 and CDR2 from the germline V gene are SGHRS and YFSETQ. V lost 3 bases and J lost 0; bases outside the gene matches: 19. The CDR3 is made up of 21 amino acids. This chain's CDR3 is CASSSRLTSGPSGVSTDTQYF. The CDR3 DNA reads as TGCGCCAGCAGCTCCCGGCTGACTAGCGGGCCTTCCGGGGTTAGCACAGATACGCAGTATTTT.

The rearrangement links TRBV25-1 to TRBJ2-7, with 9 nucleotides matching TRBD2. Germline V lookup: CDR1 MGHDK, CDR2 SYGVNS. The V and J ends lost 5 bases and 1 base, in that order; junction bases with no gene match: 3. The CDR3 is 14 residues long. The CDR3 region is CASSFSGGSYEQYF. Here the CDR3 DNA reads TGTGCCAGCAGTTTTAGCGGGGGTTCCTACGAGCAGTACTTC.

V is TRBV5-5 and J is TRBJ2-2, with D perhaps TRBD1 (6 bases). V lost 0 bases and J lost 6, with 27 bases in between. This CDR3 region has 20 residues. CDR1 and CDR2 from the germline V gene are SGHKS and YYEKEE (reference sequence). The CDR3 DNA sequence: TGTGCCAGCAGCTTGGCCGGGCAGGGGCGGACTTTTTTTAGGTCCGGGGAGCTGTTTTTT. It encodes CASSLAGQGRTFFRSGELFF.

CDR3 residues: CASSQDKDRPPGNTIYF. The CDR3 region has the DNA TGCGCCAGCAGCCAAGATAAGGACAGGCCCCCTGGAAACACCATATATTTT. This chain joins TRBV4-1 and TRBJ1-3; 7 bases are a match to TRBD1. J was trimmed by 2 bases and V by 0 bases; bases with no gene match: 7. Germline assignment: CDR1 MGHRA and CDR2 YSYEKL. This CDR3 comprises 17 residues.